Listed here are 16 T cell receptor beta chains from one sample, sequenced in a study of blood T cell repertoires in COVID-19. Sequenced by immunoSEQ multiplex PCR; TCRdb stores in-frame clones only, minus some. The sample lists roughly 200,000 clones; less than 90% were seen once. The specimen was peripheral blood. These receptors originate from a woman older than 75 with COVID-19, enrolled during active disease.

The V gene is TRBV7-2, the J gene TRBJ1-1, with a weak D call TRBD1 (5 bases). The CDR3 is made up of 14 amino acids. Looked up from germline, CDR1 is SGHTA and CDR2 is FQGNSA. V lost 4 bases, J lost 1 base, and 10 bases lay in between. CDR3 amino acids: CASSYIQGNTEAFF. The CDR3 bases are TGTGCCAGCAGCTACATCCAGGGGAACACTGAAGCTTTCTTT.

The V gene is TRBV6-5, the J gene TRBJ2-2; 7 bases agree with TRBD1. Germline V CDR1 and CDR2: MNHEY, SVGAGI. After removal of 6 bases from V and 5 bases from J, the junction contained 3 bases not matched to a gene. The length of the CDR3 is 13 residues. The CDR3 loop reads CASSQTGTGELFF. CDR3 nucleotides: TGTGCCAGCAGCCAGACAGGGACCGGGGAGCTGTTTTTT.

This chain joins TRBV3-1 (or the pseudogene TRBV3-2) and TRBJ1-5; D ambiguous. The CDR3 sequence is 16 residues long. The germline V gene encodes CDR1 LGHDT and CDR2 YNNKEL (reference sequence). Trimming removed 1 base at V and 4 bases at J, with 14 bases between. The CDR3 loop reads CASSQAGSLDNQPQHF. The CDR3, as DNA: TGTGCCAGCAGCCAAGCCGGGTCCCTGGATAATCAGCCCCAGCATTTT.

The V gene is TRBV27, the J gene TRBJ1-4, with 7 bases matching TRBD1. CDR3 length: 14 amino acids. The germline V gene has CDR1 MNHEY and CDR2 SMNVEV (reference sequence). With 4 bases clipped from V and 8 bases from J, the junction kept 7 bases outside the gene matches. CDR3: CASSSQGLGEKLFF. For the CDR3, the DNA is TGTGCCAGCAGTTCACAGGGGCTAGGAGAAAAACTGTTTTTT.

The rearrangement links TRBV5-4 to TRBJ2-7; 10 positions match TRBD2. The CDR3 spans 15 residues. CDR1 is SGHNT and CDR2 is YYREEE in the germline V gene (reference sequence). Unmatched junction bases numbered 5, after V lost 0 bases and J lost 5 bases. DNA of the CDR3: TGTGCCAGCAGCTTGGAAGCGGGGGGGCTCGACGAGCAGTACTTC. Protein product: CASSLEAGGLDEQYF.

J is TRBJ2-6 and V is TRBV5-1; possibly TRBD1 for D (6 bases). Trimming cost V 7 bases and J 0 bases, with 11 bases left between them. The CDR3 is 15 amino acids. The germline V gene encodes CDR1 SGHRS and CDR2 YFSETQ. For the CDR3, the DNA is TGCGCCAGCGGCCTAGGGGGCTCTGGGGCCAACGTCCTGACTTTC. Protein: CASGLGGSGANVLTF. Combining the CDR3 with reference TRBV5-1 and TRBJ2-6 gives the whole variable domain KAGVTQTPRYLIKTRGQQVTLSCSPISGHRSVSWYQQTPGQGLQFLFEYFSETQRNKGNFPGRFSGRQFSNSRSEMNVSTLELGDSALYLCASGLGGSGANVLTFGAGSRLTVL.

This clone occurred once. J is TRBJ1-2 and V is TRBV3-1 (or the pseudogene TRBV3-2); 9 bases match TRBD1. With 3 bases clipped from V and 7 bases from J, the junction kept 6 bases outside the gene matches. Germline V CDR1 and CDR2: LGHDT, YNNKEL (reference sequence). The length of the CDR3 is 14 residues. As DNA, the CDR3 is TGTGCCAGCAGCCAGATACAGGGGGCGGGTGGCTACACCTTC. Translating gives CASSQIQGAGGYTF.

The J gene is TRBJ1-2, the V gene TRBV7-9; D unclear. CDR1 and CDR2 (germline): SEHNR, FQNEAQ (reference sequence). The length of the CDR3 is 13 residues. Trimming took off 5 bases at V and 6 bases at J, with 13 bases between the two ends. The CDR3 nucleotides read TGTGCCAGCAGCGATCGGGTGCGAAATGGCTACACCTTC. Its translation is CASSDRVRNGYTF.

This chain links TRBV5-4 with TRBJ2-1; TRBD2 matches 16 bases. This CDR3 contains 17 residues. Germline V gives CDR1 SGHNT, CDR2 YYREEE (reference sequence). Trimming at V came to 4 bases and at J to 7 bases, leaving 8 bases not matched to a gene. Here the CDR3 DNA reads TGTGCCAGCAGCATTGGGACTAGCGGGGGGGCTCGAAATGAGCAGTTCTTC. Translating gives CASSIGTSGGARNEQFF.

This clone was picked up a small number of times. This chain joins TRBV15 and TRBJ1-3; D not resolved. This CDR3 has 14 amino acids. V lost 5 bases and J lost 0, with 8 bases in between. CDR1 is LNHNV and CDR2 is YYDKDF in the germline V gene (reference sequence). The CDR3 region is CATSQDYSGNTIYF. CDR3 bases: TGTGCCACCAGCCAGGACTACTCTGGAAACACCATATATTTT. Looking up the rest from reference TRBV15 and TRBJ1-3 gives the full variable domain: DAMVIQNPRYQVTQFGKPVTLSCSQTLNHNVMYWYQQKSSQAPKLLFHYYDKDFNNEADTPDNFQSRRPNTSFCFLDIRSPGLGDTAMYLCATSQDYSGNTIYFGEGSWLTVV.

The chain joins TRBV15 to TRBJ2-5; TRBD1 matches 7 bases. CDR1 LNHNV and CDR2 YYDKDF come from the germline V gene (reference sequence). CDR3 length: 18 amino acids. Trimming at V came to 0 bases and at J to 9 bases, leaving 19 bases not matched to a gene. CDR3 coding DNA: TGTGCCACCAGCAGAGATAGGAGAGGGGGCACCCCGTTGAGCGCCCAGTACTTC. Its protein is CATSRDRRGGTPLSAQYF.

The chain uses TRBV7-9 and TRBJ1-3, with D perhaps TRBD1 (5 bases). CDR3 length: 16 amino acids. The ends were cut back, 3 bases at V and 0 bases at J, with 12 bases in the middle. From germline, CDR1 is SEHNR and CDR2 FQNEAQ (reference sequence). The CDR3 loop reads CASSLGGTNSGNTIYF. CDR3 nucleotide sequence: TGTGCCAGCAGCTTGGGGGGGACCAACTCTGGAAACACCATATATTTT. Based on the CDR3 plus reference TRBV7-9 and TRBJ1-3, the full variable domain is DTGVSQNPRHKITKRGQNVTFRCDPISEHNRLYWYRQTLGQGPEFLTYFQNEAQLEKSRLLSDRFSAERPKGSFSTLEIQRTEQGDSAMYLCASSLGGTNSGNTIYFGEGSWLTVV.

This chain joins TRBV7-9 and TRBJ2-3; 11 nucleotides agree with TRBD2. The germline V gene has CDR1 SEHNR and CDR2 FQNEAQ (reference sequence). Trimming took 0 bases from V and 5 from J; bases not matched to a gene: 10. The CDR3 runs to 18 residues. Here the CDR3 reads CASSLANSGLAVLDTQYF. CDR3 DNA: TGTGCCAGCAGCTTAGCGAATTCGGGACTAGCGGTACTAGATACGCAGTATTTT.

V gene TRBV19 combines with J gene TRBJ2-3; D is undetermined. Germline V gene sequence: CDR1 LNHDA, CDR2 SQIVND (reference sequence). Trimming pared 5 bases from V and 0 bases from J, leaving 9 bases between. This CDR3 spans 14 amino acids. The CDR3 spells CASSSFSSTDTQYF. CDR3 in DNA: TGTGCCAGTAGTTCCTTCTCTAGCACAGATACGCAGTATTTT. The variable domain in full, with the rest retrieved from reference TRBV19 and TRBJ2-3, is DGGITQSPKYLFRKEGQNVTLSCEQNLNHDAMYWYRQDPGQGLRLIYYSQIVNDFQKGDIAEGYSVSREKKESFPLTVTSAQKNPTAFYLCASSSFSSTDTQYFGPGTRLTVL.

Only a few counts were recorded for this clone. The rearrangement links TRBV29-1 to TRBJ1-5; unclear D gene. The length of the CDR3 is 13 residues. Germline CDR1 SQVTM, CDR2 ANQGSEA. V was clipped by 5 bases and J by 6 bases, with 14 bases between them. The CDR3 DNA reads as TGCAGCGTTCAGGAGGGAATCGGTCAGCCCCAGCATTTT. It yields the protein CSVQEGIGQPQHF.

The CDR3 loop is CASSLGTMTAEAFF. Written as DNA, the CDR3 is TGTGCCAGCAGCTTGGGGACTATGACTGCAGAAGCTTTCTTT. The rearrangement joins TRBV5-6 to TRBJ1-1, with D unresolved. This CDR3 is built from 14 residues. The V end lost 0 bases, the J end lost 8 bases, and 14 bases lay between the germline ends. Per germline, CDR1 SGHDT and CDR2 YYEEEE.